This T cell receptor (beta chain) was identified in a study of shared T cell receptors in the human thymus listed by TCRdb under 2021. With regard to the full study: The study examined how the human thymus generates shared, self-reactive T-cell receptor alpha chains.

As regards this clone: Its antigen is unknown. Base qualities are missing; no much larger clone stands one base away.

The CDR3 runs 14 residues from the cysteine to the phenylalanine. CDR3 DNA is the only sequence kept; it has 42 bases, read in frame from the first base. The germline V gene specifies MNHNS as CDR1 and SASEGT as CDR2. Trimmed from V: 8 bases; trimmed from J: 4 bases; junction bases lacking a gene match: 6. The library relied on the immunoSEQ multiplex PCR assay. As stored in TCRdb, this immuneACCESS dataset retains in-frame rearrangements with V and J assigned. A fraction of the clones does not appear; measured against another copy, unresolved V genes explain less than half of the discrepancy, and the remainder lacks a known reason. In all, the sample holds 600,000 to 900,000 clones, and 70% to 90% of those were seen once. The ten largest make up 0.0095% to 0.011% of the sample. The same data also went into a second study, on human thymus T cells. Per that second paper: Immunologically healthy infants undergoing open corrective cardiac surgery for congenital heart defects in Finland were used as donors. Thymus tissue was collected as surgical resects that were removed during corrective cardiac surgery. Usage of V and J gene segments appeared to be biased in both the thymic and the peripheral blood repertoires. Highly overlapping thymic TCR repertoires among unrelated individuals were reported in the related research. The study used roughly eight infant thymus samples plus four related peripheral blood samples to characterize TCR alpha and beta repertoires. The cohort included a handful of male and two female infants, with donor ages spanning 7 to 244 days. Thymocytes were freed from the tissue by mechanical means and kept at -70 degrees C as pellets of roughly 10-32 million cells. Genomic DNA was extracted from frozen cell pellets with a QIAsymphony instrument. Using the immunoSEQ multiplex PCR assay, the TCRB and TCRAD loci were amplified from a standardized quantity of quality-controlled genomic DNA. The amplicons spanned the V(D)J region and were long enough to cover the CDR3 and allow V and J genes to be identified. Amplicon sequencing was performed on an Illumina platform through the commercial immunoSEQ service. Corrections for primer bias and sequencing errors followed previously described methods, while TCRAD and TCRB definitions were based on the IMGT database. The repertoires were analysed using immunoSEQ Analyzer 3.0 and VDJTools for basic statistics, V/J segment usage, diversity estimates, rarefaction and pairwise overlap. Diversity was estimated with Chao1, ChaoE, Efron-Thisted, Shannon and inverse Simpson indices, and also on datasets down-sampled to the smallest sample. Repertoire overlap was determined by strict matching of CDR3 nucleotide sequence, V gene and J gene, and Jaccard-based multidimensional scaling clustering was applied. On average, thymus samples yielded some 810,000 unique TCRB clonotypes, whereas blood samples yielded roughly 80,000.

The chain links TRBV6-1 with TRBJ1-5, with 9 bases aligning to TRBD1. The receptor's source is a girl in the first two years of life with a congenital heart defect. Donor details come from another sample of the same person, matched by shared clones. The sample comprised thymocytes. The sequenced DNA: TGTGCCAGCGGGGACAGGGAGGAAAATCAGCCCCAGCATTTT. Its protein product is CASGDREENQPQHF.